This is a list of T cell receptor beta chains from one sample in a study of blood T cells in healthy people across ages. In TCRdb, the 5' RACE reads were re-called with MiXCR into one record per CDR3 protein. In the table there are about 560,000 distinct CDR3 sequences, roughly a quarter of which are singletons. This sample also appeared in a second study, on T cells of mothers and their children.

Material: blood. These receptors all come from a boy between 2 and 15 years old in good health. CDR3s include the opening cysteine and the closing phenylalanine or tryptophan. A D gene is named only where the DNA matches it firmly. Part of the rows lack a size; the others show once, few, many or a class for expanded clones.

clone_size: few; v_call: TRBV6-5; j_call: TRBJ1-1; d_call: .; cdr3_aa: CASSYSGGLMNTEAFF; cdr3_nt: TGTGCCAGCAGTTACTCGGGGGGATTGATGAACACTGAAGCTTTCTTT
clone_size: .; v_call: TRBV27; j_call: TRBJ2-3; d_call: .; cdr3_aa: CASRTSSTDTQYF; cdr3_nt: TGTGCCAGCAGAACGTCTAGCACAGATACGCAGTATTTT
clone_size: .; v_call: TRBV7-2; j_call: TRBJ1-2; d_call: .; cdr3_aa: CASSLGGTTGGYTF; cdr3_nt: TGTGCCAGCAGTTTAGGGGGGACTACGGGTGGCTACACCTTC
clone_size: few; v_call: TRBV6-1; j_call: TRBJ2-3; d_call: TRBD1; cdr3_aa: CASSRPPRDRGTDTQYF; cdr3_nt: TGTGCCAGCAGTAGACCACCCCGGGACAGGGGGACAGATACGCAGTATTTT
clone_size: .; v_call: TRBV6-2/TRBV6-3; j_call: TRBJ2-5; d_call: .; cdr3_aa: CASSSGNEETQYF; cdr3_nt: TGTGCCAGCAGTTCCGGGAACGAAGAGACCCAGTACTTC
clone_size: .; v_call: TRBV7-9; j_call: TRBJ1-4; d_call: TRBD1; cdr3_aa: CASSLVPTGLNEKLFF; cdr3_nt: TGTGCCAGCAGCTTGGTCCCGACAGGGTTAAATGAAAAACTGTTTTTT
clone_size: .; v_call: TRBV29-1; j_call: TRBJ2-5; d_call: .; cdr3_aa: CSVESLETQYF; cdr3_nt: TGCAGCGTTGAAAGTTTGGAGACCCAGTACTTC
clone_size: .; v_call: TRBV12-5; j_call: TRBJ2-5; d_call: TRBD1; cdr3_aa: CASGSGQGGETQYF; cdr3_nt: TGTGCTAGTGGCTCGGGACAGGGTGGAGAGACCCAGTACTTC
clone_size: few; v_call: TRBV12-3/TRBV12-4; j_call: TRBJ2-7; d_call: TRBD2; cdr3_aa: CASSPPGAGYDEQYF; cdr3_nt: TGTGCCAGCAGCCCCCCGGGAGCGGGGTACGACGAGCAGTACTTC
clone_size: .; v_call: TRBV6-5; j_call: TRBJ1-2; d_call: TRBD1; cdr3_aa: CASSRGTGGDGYTF; cdr3_nt: TGTGCCAGCAGTCGGGGGACAGGGGGCGACGGCTACACCTTC
clone_size: once; v_call: TRBV27; j_call: TRBJ1-1; d_call: .; cdr3_aa: CASSLQGNAEAFF; cdr3_nt: TGTGCCAGCAGTTTACAGGGGAACGCTGAAGCTTTCTTT
clone_size: many; v_call: TRBV9; j_call: TRBJ1-5; d_call: .; cdr3_aa: CASSVGPGGVNQPQHF; cdr3_nt: TGTGCCAGCAGCGTAGGACCGGGGGGGGTAAATCAGCCCCAGCATTTT
clone_size: .; v_call: TRBV7-9; j_call: TRBJ2-6; d_call: TRBD2; cdr3_aa: CASSLKRGGKLAGANVLTF; cdr3_nt: TGTGCCAGCAGCTTAAAACGGGGGGGCAAGTTGGCCGGGGCCAACGTCCTGACTTTC
clone_size: .; v_call: TRBV6-2/TRBV6-3; j_call: TRBJ1-2; d_call: .; cdr3_aa: CASTAGGLGAGGYTF; cdr3_nt: TGTGCCAGCACCGCCGGGGGGCTAGGGGCCGGTGGCTACACCTTC
clone_size: .; v_call: TRBV3-1; j_call: TRBJ2-1; d_call: TRBD2; cdr3_aa: CASSQGLAGGGSEQFF; cdr3_nt: TGTGCCAGCAGCCAAGGACTAGCGGGAGGGGGGAGTGAGCAGTTCTTC
clone_size: many; v_call: TRBV7-2; j_call: TRBJ2-3; d_call: .; cdr3_aa: CASSLNGGPGTDTQYF; cdr3_nt: TGTGCCAGCAGCTTAAACGGAGGGCCGGGCACAGATACGCAGTATTTT
clone_size: .; v_call: TRBV4-2; j_call: TRBJ2-1; d_call: .; cdr3_aa: CASSQDRSVNEQFF; cdr3_nt: TGTGCAAGCAGCCAAGATCGTAGTGTGAATGAGCAGTTCTTC
clone_size: .; v_call: TRBV6-5; j_call: TRBJ2-1; d_call: TRBD2; cdr3_aa: CASSYGTSGDEQFF; cdr3_nt: TGTGCCAGCAGTTATGGGACTAGCGGGGATGAGCAGTTCTTC
clone_size: few; v_call: TRBV29-1; j_call: TRBJ1-3; d_call: .; cdr3_aa: CSANSGNTIYF; cdr3_nt: TGCAGCGCGAACTCTGGAAACACCATATATTTT
clone_size: few; v_call: TRBV29-1; j_call: TRBJ2-7; d_call: TRBD1; cdr3_aa: CSVGLRDRGYEQYF; cdr3_nt: TGCAGCGTTGGCCTGCGGGACAGGGGTTACGAGCAGTACTTC
clone_size: few; v_call: TRBV5-6; j_call: TRBJ2-1; d_call: .; cdr3_aa: CASSLRAHEQFF; cdr3_nt: TGTGCCAGCAGCTTGCGGGCCCATGAGCAGTTCTTC
clone_size: .; v_call: TRBV7-2; j_call: TRBJ2-4; d_call: .; cdr3_aa: CASSLASRGRDYWIQYF; cdr3_nt: TGTGCCAGCAGCTTAGCGTCCAGGGGCCGCGACTACTGGATTCAGTACTTC
clone_size: .; v_call: TRBV2; j_call: TRBJ1-3; d_call: TRBD1; cdr3_aa: CASRAGTGGGNTIYF; cdr3_nt: TGTGCCAGCAGAGCCGGGACAGGGGGCGGAAACACCATATATTTT
clone_size: few; v_call: TRBV3-1; j_call: TRBJ2-7; d_call: .; cdr3_aa: CASSQDGGEQYF; cdr3_nt: TGTGCCAGCAGCCAAGACGGGGGCGAGCAGTACTTC
clone_size: few; v_call: TRBV20-1; j_call: TRBJ2-2; d_call: .; cdr3_aa: CSAIRNGELFF; cdr3_nt: TGCAGTGCTATACGGAACGGGGAGCTGTTTTTT
clone_size: .; v_call: TRBV18; j_call: TRBJ2-7; d_call: .; cdr3_aa: CASSPGDWAYEQYF; cdr3_nt: TGTGCCAGCTCACCAGGGGACTGGGCGTACGAGCAGTACTTC
clone_size: few; v_call: TRBV12-5; j_call: TRBJ1-1; d_call: .; cdr3_aa: CASGPGTVNTEAFF; cdr3_nt: TGTGCTAGTGGTCCCGGGACGGTGAACACTGAAGCTTTCTTT
clone_size: .; v_call: TRBV7-2; j_call: TRBJ2-3; d_call: TRBD2; cdr3_aa: CASSPSGRATDTQYF; cdr3_nt: TGTGCCAGCAGCCCTAGCGGGAGGGCCACAGATACGCAGTATTTT
clone_size: .; v_call: TRBV7-9; j_call: TRBJ2-5; d_call: TRBD2; cdr3_aa: CASSLGGSGGETQYF; cdr3_nt: TGTGCCAGCAGCTTAGGAGGGTCGGGGGGAGAGACCCAGTACTTC
clone_size: many; v_call: TRBV20-1; j_call: TRBJ2-6; d_call: TRBD2; cdr3_aa: CSAAPPTSGSSSGANVLTF; cdr3_nt: TGCAGTGCTGCCCCCCCGACTAGCGGGTCCTCGTCTGGGGCCAACGTCCTGACTTTC
clone_size: few; v_call: TRBV20-1; j_call: TRBJ1-1; d_call: TRBD1; cdr3_aa: CSATGQGRANTEAFF; cdr3_nt: TGCAGTGCTACGGGACAGGGCCGGGCCAACACTGAAGCTTTCTTT
clone_size: .; v_call: TRBV15; j_call: TRBJ2-5; d_call: .; cdr3_aa: CATSREKPETQYF; cdr3_nt: TGTGCCACCAGCAGAGAAAAGCCAGAGACCCAGTACTTC
clone_size: .; v_call: TRBV27; j_call: TRBJ2-1; d_call: TRBD2; cdr3_aa: CASSLSPSGRADEQFF; cdr3_nt: TGTGCCAGCAGTTTATCTCCTAGCGGGAGGGCTGATGAGCAGTTCTTC
clone_size: .; v_call: TRBV7-8; j_call: TRBJ2-1; d_call: .; cdr3_aa: CASSLRWGAGDNEQFF; cdr3_nt: TGTGCCAGCAGCTTACGTTGGGGGGCGGGAGACAATGAGCAGTTCTTC
clone_size: .; v_call: TRBV10-3; j_call: TRBJ2-1; d_call: TRBD2; cdr3_aa: CAISESSGLYNEQFF; cdr3_nt: TGTGCCATCAGTGAGTCTAGCGGGCTTTACAATGAGCAGTTCTTC
clone_size: .; v_call: TRBV29-1; j_call: TRBJ1-1; d_call: .; cdr3_aa: CSVVVGGTEAFF; cdr3_nt: TGCAGCGTTGTAGTAGGGGGGACTGAAGCTTTCTTT
clone_size: few; v_call: TRBV20-1; j_call: TRBJ2-5; d_call: .; cdr3_aa: CSARAQKETQYF; cdr3_nt: TGCAGTGCTAGAGCCCAGAAAGAGACCCAGTACTTC
clone_size: few; v_call: TRBV29-1; j_call: TRBJ2-1; d_call: .; cdr3_aa: CSVSGNGEQFF; cdr3_nt: TGCAGCGTTTCAGGGAACGGTGAGCAGTTCTTC
clone_size: many; v_call: TRBV24-1; j_call: TRBJ2-1; d_call: .; cdr3_aa: CATSDLRTSDGQFF; cdr3_nt: TGTGCCACCAGTGATTTGCGGACTTCCGACGGGCAGTTCTTC
clone_size: .; v_call: TRBV12-3/TRBV12-4; j_call: TRBJ2-3; d_call: .; cdr3_aa: CASSPLTRGTPDAQYF; cdr3_nt: TGTGCCAGCAGCCCCTTGACTAGAGGGACCCCAGATGCGCAGTATTTT
clone_size: .; v_call: TRBV6-2/TRBV6-3; j_call: TRBJ2-3; d_call: TRBD1; cdr3_aa: CASNLQGADTQCF; cdr3_nt: TGTGCCAGCAACCTACAGGGGGCGGATACGCAGTGTTTT
clone_size: many; v_call: TRBV12-3/TRBV12-4; j_call: TRBJ2-5; d_call: .; cdr3_aa: CASRGAEKTQYF; cdr3_nt: TGTGCCAGCAGGGGGGCGGAGAAGACCCAGTACTTC
clone_size: few; v_call: TRBV29-1; j_call: TRBJ1-6; d_call: TRBD1; cdr3_aa: CSAGDSLGDSPLHF; cdr3_nt: TGCAGCGCCGGGGACAGTCTGGGCGATTCACCCCTCCACTTT
clone_size: .; v_call: TRBV20-1; j_call: TRBJ2-1; d_call: .; cdr3_aa: CSALDGGSYNEQFF; cdr3_nt: TGCAGTGCATTAGACGGCGGCTCCTACAATGAGCAGTTCTTC
clone_size: few; v_call: TRBV7-6; j_call: TRBJ2-6; d_call: .; cdr3_aa: CATGSGANVLTF; cdr3_nt: TGTGCCACGGGCTCTGGGGCCAACGTCCTGACTTTC
clone_size: .; v_call: TRBV10-3; j_call: TRBJ1-4; d_call: TRBD1; cdr3_aa: CAISGGQGIEKLFF; cdr3_nt: TGTGCCATCAGTGGGGGACAGGGGATTGAAAAACTGTTTTTT
clone_size: few; v_call: TRBV6-5; j_call: TRBJ2-1; d_call: TRBD2; cdr3_aa: CASSYRRGAGLNNEQFF; cdr3_nt: TGTGCCAGCAGTTACAGACGTGGTGCGGGACTAAACAATGAGCAGTTCTTC